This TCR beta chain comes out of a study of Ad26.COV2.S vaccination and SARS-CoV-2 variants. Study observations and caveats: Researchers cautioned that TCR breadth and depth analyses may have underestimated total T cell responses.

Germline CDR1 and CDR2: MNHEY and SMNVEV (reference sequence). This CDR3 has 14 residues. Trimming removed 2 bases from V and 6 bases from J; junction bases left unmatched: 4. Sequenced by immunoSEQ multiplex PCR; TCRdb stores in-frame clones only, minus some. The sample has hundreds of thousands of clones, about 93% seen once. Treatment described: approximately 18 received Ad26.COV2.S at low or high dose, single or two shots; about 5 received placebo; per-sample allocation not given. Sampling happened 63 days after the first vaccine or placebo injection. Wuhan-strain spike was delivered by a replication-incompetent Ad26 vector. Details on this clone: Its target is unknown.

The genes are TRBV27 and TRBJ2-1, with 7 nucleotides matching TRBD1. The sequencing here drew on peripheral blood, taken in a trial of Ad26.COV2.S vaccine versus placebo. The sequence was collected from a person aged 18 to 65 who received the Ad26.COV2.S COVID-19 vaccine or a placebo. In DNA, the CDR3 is TGTGCCAGCAGTTTACGGGCAGGGGGCAATGAGCAGTTCTTC. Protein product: CASSLRAGGNEQFF.